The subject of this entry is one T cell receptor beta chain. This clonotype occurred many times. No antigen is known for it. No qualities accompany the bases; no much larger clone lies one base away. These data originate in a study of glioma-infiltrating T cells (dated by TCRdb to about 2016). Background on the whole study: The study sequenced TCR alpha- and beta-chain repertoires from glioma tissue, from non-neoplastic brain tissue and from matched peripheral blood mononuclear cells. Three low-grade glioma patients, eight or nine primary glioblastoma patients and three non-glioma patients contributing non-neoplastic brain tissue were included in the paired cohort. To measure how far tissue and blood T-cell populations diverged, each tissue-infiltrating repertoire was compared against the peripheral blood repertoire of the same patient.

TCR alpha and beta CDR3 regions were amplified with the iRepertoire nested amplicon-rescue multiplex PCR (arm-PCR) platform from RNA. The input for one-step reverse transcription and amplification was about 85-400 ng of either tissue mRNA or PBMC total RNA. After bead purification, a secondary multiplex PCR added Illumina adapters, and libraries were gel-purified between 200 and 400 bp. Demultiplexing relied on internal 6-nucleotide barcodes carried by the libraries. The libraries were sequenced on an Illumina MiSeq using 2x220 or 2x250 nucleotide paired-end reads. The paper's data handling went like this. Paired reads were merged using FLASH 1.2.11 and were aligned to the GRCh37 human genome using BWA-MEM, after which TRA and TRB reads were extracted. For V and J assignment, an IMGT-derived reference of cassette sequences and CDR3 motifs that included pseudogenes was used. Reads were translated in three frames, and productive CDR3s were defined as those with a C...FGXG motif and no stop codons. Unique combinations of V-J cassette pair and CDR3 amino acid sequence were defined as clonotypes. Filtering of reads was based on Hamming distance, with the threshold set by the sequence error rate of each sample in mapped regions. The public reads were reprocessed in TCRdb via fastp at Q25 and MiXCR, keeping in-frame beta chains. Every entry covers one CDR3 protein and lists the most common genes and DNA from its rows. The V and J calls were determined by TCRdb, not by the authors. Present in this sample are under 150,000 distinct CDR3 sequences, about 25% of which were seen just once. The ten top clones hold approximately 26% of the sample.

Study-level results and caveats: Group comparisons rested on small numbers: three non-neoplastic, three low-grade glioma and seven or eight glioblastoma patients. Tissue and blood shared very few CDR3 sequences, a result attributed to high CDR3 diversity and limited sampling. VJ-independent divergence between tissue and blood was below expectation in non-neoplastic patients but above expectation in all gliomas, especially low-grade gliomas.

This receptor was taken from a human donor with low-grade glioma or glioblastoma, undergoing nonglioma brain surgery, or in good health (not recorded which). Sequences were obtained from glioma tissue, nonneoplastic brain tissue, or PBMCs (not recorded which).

The CDR3 region reads CASIPPGTDSNQPQHF. The base sequence is TGTGCCAGCATCCCCCCCGGGACTGATAGCAATCAGCCCCAGCATTTT. This chain is built from TRBV6-1 and TRBJ1-5; the D segment could be TRBD1, given 5 matching bases. V lost 7 bases and J lost 0 bases; the stretch between them is 16 bases long. Reading the germline V gene gives CDR1 MNHNS and CDR2 SASEGT. Inclusive of the bounding cysteine and phenylalanine, the CDR3 is 16 residues long. This entry keeps only the CDR3 DNA: 48 bases, framed from base 1.